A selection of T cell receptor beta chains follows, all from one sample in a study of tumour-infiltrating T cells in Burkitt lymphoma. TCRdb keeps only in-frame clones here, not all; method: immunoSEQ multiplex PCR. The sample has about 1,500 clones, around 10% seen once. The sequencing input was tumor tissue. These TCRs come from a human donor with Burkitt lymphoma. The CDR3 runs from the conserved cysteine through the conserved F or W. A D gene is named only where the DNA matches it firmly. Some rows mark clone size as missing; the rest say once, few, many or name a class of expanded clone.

CDR3: CASSLEGQGEYNEQFF
DNA: TGCGCCAGCAGCCTCGAGGGACAGGGAGAGTACAATGAGCAGTTCTTC
D: TRBD1
J: TRBJ2-1
size: .
V: TRBV4-1

CDR3: CASRDGPKNIQYF
DNA: TGTGCCAGCAGGGACGGCCCCAAAAACATTCAGTACTTC
D: .
J: TRBJ2-4
size: few
V: TRBV6-5

CDR3: CASSPWVSNQPQHF
DNA: TGTGCCAGCAGTCCGTGGGTGAGCAATCAGCCCCAGCATTTT
D: .
J: TRBJ1-5
size: large
V: TRBV27

CDR3: CASTDSETGELFF
DNA: TGCGCCAGTACTGACAGTGAGACCGGGGAGCTGTTTTTT
D: .
J: TRBJ2-2
size: few
V: TRBV10-1

CDR3: CASSIRAGETRNEQYF
DNA: TGTGCCAGTAGTATAAGGGCAGGAGAGACCAGGAACGAGCAGTACTTC
D: .
J: TRBJ2-7
size: .
V: TRBV19

CDR3: CSASDGETQYF
DNA: TGCAGTGCTAGTGACGGGGAGACCCAGTACTTC
D: .
J: TRBJ2-5
size: few
V: TRBV20-1

CDR3: CASSLLTDYNEQFF
DNA: TGTGCCAGCAGCTTACTTACAGATTACAATGAGCAGTTCTTC
D: .
J: TRBJ2-1
size: few
V: TRBV7-9

CDR3: CASSKGRGQGATGELFF
DNA: TGTGCCAGCAGCAAAGGGAGGGGACAGGGGGCCACCGGGGAGCTGTTTTTT
D: .
J: TRBJ2-2
size: few
V: TRBV21-1

CDR3: CASSLRVPEVDTQYF
DNA: TGTGCCAGCAGTCTTCGAGTCCCAGAAGTAGATACGCAGTATTTT
D: .
J: TRBJ2-3
size: .
V: TRBV13

CDR3: CASSKSAGTTYNEQFF
DNA: TGTGCCAGCAGCAAATCCGCCGGGACTACTTACAATGAGCAGTTCTTC
D: TRBD2
J: TRBJ2-1
size: .
V: TRBV11-2

CDR3: CASSSLTKRGYTF
DNA: TGTGCCAGCAGCTCCTTAACTAAGCGCGGCTACACCTTC
D: .
J: TRBJ1-2
size: .
V: TRBV11-2

CDR3: CATTSSLPGHGYTF
DNA: TGTGCCACCACGTCTTCTCTACCTGGACATGGCTACACCTTC
D: .
J: TRBJ1-2
size: .
V: TRBV15

CDR3: CASSSANLNTGELFF
DNA: TGTGCCAGCAGCTCGGCAAACCTGAACACCGGGGAGCTGTTTTTT
D: .
J: TRBJ2-2
size: .
V: TRBV7-9

CDR3: CASSSILPGQGISYEQYF
DNA: TGCGCCAGCAGCTCCATCCTGCCGGGACAGGGGATCTCCTACGAGCAGTACTTC
D: TRBD1
J: TRBJ2-7
size: .
V: TRBV5-1

CDR3: CASSPRQGMNTEAFF
DNA: TGTGCCAGCAGCCCCAGACAGGGGATGAACACTGAAGCTTTCTTT
D: TRBD1
J: TRBJ1-1
size: .
V: TRBV4-2

CDR3: CASSFGGQTDYGYTF
DNA: TGTGCCAGCAGCTTTGGGGGACAGACCGACTATGGCTACACCTTC
D: TRBD1
J: TRBJ1-2
size: .
V: TRBV11-2

CDR3: CASSLADPYEQYF
DNA: TGCGCCAGCAGCTTGGCCGACCCCTACGAGCAGTACTTC
D: .
J: TRBJ2-7
size: few
V: TRBV5-1

CDR3: CASSDGGPGYSNQPQHF
DNA: TGTGCCAGCAGTGATGGAGGGCCCGGGTATAGCAATCAGCCCCAGCATTTT
D: .
J: TRBJ1-5
size: .
V: TRBV6-1

CDR3: CALERSGYTF
DNA: TGTGCCTTGGAGAGGTCTGGCTACACCTTC
D: .
J: TRBJ1-2
size: large
V: TRBV30

CDR3: CASSESETGELFF
DNA: TGCGCCAGCAGTGAGTCAGAGACCGGGGAGCTGTTTTTT
D: .
J: TRBJ2-2
size: few
V: TRBV10-1

CDR3: CAWSQGAEAFF
DNA: TGTGCCTGGAGCCAAGGGGCTGAAGCTTTCTTT
D: .
J: TRBJ1-1
size: few
V: TRBV30

CDR3: CASSPDRSPQHF
DNA: TGTGCCAGCAGCCCTGACAGGTCTCCCCAGCATTTT
D: .
J: TRBJ1-5
size: few
V: TRBV7-2

CDR3: CASSLRGQSYEQYF
DNA: TGTGCCAGCAGCCTAAGGGGGCAGTCCTACGAGCAGTACTTC
D: TRBD1
J: TRBJ2-7
size: .
V: TRBV14

CDR3: CASSPTGIEQFF
DNA: TGTGCCAGCAGCCCAACAGGGATTGAGCAGTTCTTC
D: .
J: TRBJ2-1
size: .
V: TRBV9

CDR3: CASSERAGAGGYTF
DNA: TGTGCCAGCAGTGAACGGGCAGGGGCTGGTGGCTACACCTTC
D: .
J: TRBJ1-2
size: few
V: TRBV2

CDR3: CASSQGSNEKLFF
DNA: TGTGCCAGTAGTCAGGGGTCTAATGAAAAACTGTTTTTT
D: .
J: TRBJ1-4
size: few
V: TRBV19

CDR3: CSVLPGGETQYF
DNA: TGCAGCGTCCTCCCGGGGGGGGAGACCCAGTACTTC
D: TRBD2
J: TRBJ2-5
size: few
V: TRBV29-1

CDR3: CAWSVGRVGEQFF
DNA: TGTGCCTGGAGTGTAGGCAGGGTCGGTGAGCAGTTCTTC
D: .
J: TRBJ2-1
size: .
V: TRBV30

CDR3: CASSLSSVGGNTEAFF
DNA: TGTGCCAGCAGCTTATCATCGGTGGGGGGGAACACTGAAGCTTTCTTT
D: .
J: TRBJ1-1
size: large
V: TRBV11-2